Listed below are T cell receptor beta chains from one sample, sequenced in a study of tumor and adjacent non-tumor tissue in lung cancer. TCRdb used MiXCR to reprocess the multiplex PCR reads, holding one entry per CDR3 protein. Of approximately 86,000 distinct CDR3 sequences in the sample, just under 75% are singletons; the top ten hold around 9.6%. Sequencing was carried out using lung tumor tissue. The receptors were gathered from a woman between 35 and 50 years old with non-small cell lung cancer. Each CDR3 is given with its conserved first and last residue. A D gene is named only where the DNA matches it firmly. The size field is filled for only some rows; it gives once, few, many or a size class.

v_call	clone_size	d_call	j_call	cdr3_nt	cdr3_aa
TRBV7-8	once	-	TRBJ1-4	TGTGTCAGCACTCGTAGCAGCGATAATGAAAAACTGTTTTTT	CVSTRSSDNEKLFF
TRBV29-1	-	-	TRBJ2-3	TGCAGCGTCAGGGGAAGCCCAGATACACAGTATTTT	CSVRGSPDTQYF
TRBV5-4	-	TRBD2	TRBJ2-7	TGTGCCAGCGGCTTGAATAACGGGAGGGCCGGGTACGAGCAGTACTTC	CASGLNNGRAGYEQYF
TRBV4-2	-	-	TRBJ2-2	TGTGCCAGCAGCCAAGGCCTAGTGGGGGGGCAAAGGGAGCTGTTTTTT	CASSQGLVGGQRELFF
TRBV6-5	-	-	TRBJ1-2	TGTGCCAGCAGAGCCGGGGGGGTCCAGTTTTACTATGACTACACCTTC	CASRAGGVQFYYDYTF
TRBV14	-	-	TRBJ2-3	TGCGCCAGCAGCCAAGACGCGGGAATTGATGCCACAGATACGCAGTACTTT	CASSQDAGIDATDTQYF
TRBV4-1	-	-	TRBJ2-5	TGCGCCAGCAGCCAAGGGTTGGGGACATATGAGATCCAGTACTTC	CASSQGLGTYEIQYF
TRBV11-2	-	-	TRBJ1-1	TGTGCCAGCAATCCTTTTATAGGGGGCACTGAAGCTTTCTTT	CASNPFIGGTEAFF
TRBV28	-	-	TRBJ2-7	TGTGCCAGCGACTCACTTCAAAAAAGAGCCGGGGCTCCGTACTATGAGCAGTACTTC	CASDSLQKRAGAPYYEQYF
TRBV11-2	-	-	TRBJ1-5	TGTGCCAGCTGCTTAATGGGAGGGTGGCCCCAGCATTTT	CASCLMGGWPQHF
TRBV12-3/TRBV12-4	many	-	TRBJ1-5	TGTGCCAGCAGTTTAATCAGGGTAGATCAGCCCCAGCATTTT	CASSLIRVDQPQHF
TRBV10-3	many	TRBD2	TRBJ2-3	TGTGCCATCATGCCGGGAGGGGAAGATACGCAGTATTTT	CAIMPGGEDTQYF
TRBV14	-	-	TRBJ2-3	TGTACCAGCAGCCAAGGTCTTACAGATACACAGTATTTT	CTSSQGLTDTQYF
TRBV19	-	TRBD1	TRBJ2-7	TGTGCCACCCAAGGGACAGGGGGTATGTACGAGCAGTACTTC	CATQGTGGMYEQYF
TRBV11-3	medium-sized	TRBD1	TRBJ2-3	TGTGCCAGCAGCCCCCGGGACAGGCCCACAGATACGCAGTATTTT	CASSPRDRPTDTQYF
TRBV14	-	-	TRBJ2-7	TGTGGCAGCAGCCAGGGAACTAGTGTGTCCAAATACGAGCAGTACTTC	CGSSQGTSVSKYEQYF